This passage covers 22 T cell receptor beta chains from one sample sequenced in a study of PD-1 blockade in classical Hodgkin lymphoma. Brentuximab vedotin exposure varied among the patients, all of whom had relapsed after autologous stem cell transplantation. Sequencing used immunoSEQ multiplex PCR; TCRdb keeps in-frame clones, though not all of them. In the table there are about 110,000 clones, roughly nine tenths of which are singletons. This specimen consisted of peripheral blood mononuclear cells (PBMCs), obtained before the second cycle of nivolumab. These receptors all stem from a human donor with classical Hodgkin lymphoma.

V gene TRBV21-1 combines with J gene TRBJ1-2. TRBV21-1 corresponds to a pseudogene. The CDR3 extends over 14 amino acids. The CDR3 loop reads CASSKYPGGYGYTF. The CDR3 DNA follows: TGTGCCAGCAGCAAATACCCGGGGGGTTATGGCTACACCTTC.

The chain uses TRBV7-2 and TRBJ2-2; unclear D gene. Germline V gene lookup returns CDR1 SGHTA and CDR2 FQGNSA. The CDR3 is 13 residues long. The V gene lost 2 bases and the J gene lost 6 bases, with 7 bases spanning the gap. The CDR3 nucleotides read TGTGCCAGCAGCTTACTTGGCCCCGGGGAGCTGTTTTTT. As protein: CASSLLGPGELFF.

V and J are TRBV6-4 and TRBJ2-7; D might be TRBD2 (5 bases). Germline V gene sequence: CDR1 MRHNA, CDR2 SNTAGT. There are 15 residues in the CDR3. Trimming removed 0 bases at V and 1 base at J, with 10 bases between. The CDR3 region is CASSDSTTGSYEQYF. The CDR3 bases are TGTGCCAGCAGTGACTCGACGACGGGATCCTACGAGCAGTACTTC.

This chain uses TRBV13 with TRBJ2-3; no definite D call. This CDR3 comprises 13 residues. Germline lookup yields CDR1 PRHDT and CDR2 FYEKMQ (reference sequence). V was trimmed by 1 base and J by 1 base, leaving 3 bases between them. Here the CDR3 DNA reads TGTGCCAGCAGCTTAGTTGGCACAGATACGCAGTATTTT. Its translation is CASSLVGTDTQYF.

The gene calls are TRBV5-8 and TRBJ2-5; maybe TRBD2 (5 bases). The V end lost 4 bases, the J end lost 1 base, and 11 bases lay between the germline ends. This CDR3 spans 14 amino acids. The germline V gene encodes CDR1 SGHTS and CDR2 YDEGEE. CDR3 in DNA: TGTGCCAGCAGCCAACGCGCGGGCCAAGAGACCCAGTACTTC. This sequence encodes CASSQRAGQETQYF.

With regard to this clone: This sample also contains other DNA sequences that code for the same CDR3. The chain combines TRBV7-2 with TRBJ2-1, with 10 bases fitting TRBD2. The germline V gene has CDR1 SGHTA and CDR2 FQGNSA. With 5 bases clipped from V and 4 bases from J, the junction kept 5 bases outside the gene matches. The CDR3 is 15 residues long. The CDR3, as DNA: TGTGCCAGCAGCCTGACTAGCGGGCCTTACAATGAGCAGTTCTTC. It specifies CASSLTSGPYNEQFF.

This clone has a handful of counts. The chain combines TRBV7-9 with TRBJ2-2; D might be TRBD1 (5 bases). The CDR3 has 14 residues. Trimming cost V 5 bases and J 5 bases, with 12 bases left between them. CDR1 is SEHNR and CDR2 is FQNEAQ in the germline V gene (reference sequence). CDR3 amino acids: CASSPRQSTGELFF. The CDR3 nucleotides read TGTGCCAGCAGCCCCCGACAGTCTACCGGGGAGCTGTTTTTT.

The rearrangement joins TRBV27 to TRBJ1-5; 7 bases are shared with TRBD1. CDR3 size: 13 residues. Germline-derived CDR1 and CDR2 are MNHEY and SMNVEV (reference sequence). Germline trimming cut 5 bases from V and 7 bases from J; bases unmatched to any gene: 5. CDR3 loop: CASSLDRVQPQHF. Here the CDR3 DNA reads TGTGCCAGCAGTCTCGACAGGGTACAGCCCCAGCATTTT.

This clone appeared a few times. The gene calls are TRBV5-6 and TRBJ2-7; 12 positions match TRBD2. The J segment lost 5 bases and the V segment lost 4 bases, leaving 7 bases of the junction unmatched. In germline, CDR1 is SGHDT, CDR2 YYEEEE. The CDR3 totals 15 residues. CDR3 protein: CASSMGLAGIHEQYF. The DNA for the CDR3 is TGTGCCAGCAGCATGGGACTAGCGGGTATCCACGAGCAGTACTTC.

This clone was found a few times. The DNA of the CDR3 is TGTGCCAGCAGACATAGCGGACGGGCCTACGAGCAGTACTTC. Its protein is CASRHSGRAYEQYF. This sequence joins TRBV6-6 and TRBJ2-7; a weak D match, TRBD2 (6 bases). The CDR3 contains 14 residues. CDR1 is MNHNY and CDR2 is SVGAGI in the germline V gene (reference sequence). V was shortened by 6 bases and J by 2 bases, with 14 bases between the two germline ends.

The V and J genes are TRBV21-1 and TRBJ1-2. TRBV21-1 is a listed pseudogene. The CDR3 totals 14 residues. The CDR3 DNA is TGTGCCAGCAGCAAAGCGAGCCAGAGTTATGGCTACACCTTC. It codes for CASSKASQSYGYTF.

The V call is TRBV28, the J call TRBJ1-2; no clear D gene. V gave up 5 bases and J gave up 5 bases, with 15 bases separating them. This CDR3 comprises 14 residues. Germline V gene sequence: CDR1 MDHEN, CDR2 SYDVKM. The CDR3 sequence is CASSPDGVGYGYTF. The CDR3, as DNA: TGTGCCAGCAGTCCGGACGGGGTTGGGTATGGCTACACCTTC.

This chain links TRBV5-6 with TRBJ2-1; 9 nucleotides match TRBD2. Per the germline V gene, CDR1 is SGHDT and CDR2 is YYEEEE. V was clipped by 4 bases and J by 6 bases; unmatched bases: 5. CDR3 length: 14 amino acids. The CDR3 DNA follows: TGTGCCAGCAGCCATGGACTAGCGCCCAATGAGCAGTTCTTC. Its protein product is CASSHGLAPNEQFF.

This rearrangement joins TRBV4-1 to TRBJ2-7; 8 bases are shared with TRBD2. CDR1 is MGHRA, CDR2 YSYEKL, per germline. The CDR3 is made up of 16 amino acids. After removal of 0 bases from V and 5 bases from J, the junction contained 9 bases not matched to a gene. The CDR3 spells CASSQDVREGWNEQYF. In DNA, the CDR3 is TGCGCCAGCAGCCAAGATGTCCGGGAGGGGTGGAACGAGCAGTACTTC.

The rearrangement uses TRBV5-1 and TRBJ1-1; TRBD1 matches 9 bases. CDR3 length: 15 amino acids. V was pared by 0 bases and J by 3 bases, with 3 bases of the junction left unmatched. Germline-derived CDR1 and CDR2 are SGHRS and YFSETQ. DNA for the CDR3: TGCGCCAGCAGCTTGGCCTGGGACAGGGACACTGAAGCTTTCTTT. Its translation is CASSLAWDRDTEAFF. The variable domain in full, with the rest retrieved from reference TRBV5-1 and TRBJ1-1, is KAGVTQTPRYLIKTRGQQVTLSCSPISGHRSVSWYQQTPGQGLQFLFEYFSETQRNKGNFPGRFSGRQFSNSRSEMNVSTLELGDSALYLCASSLAWDRDTEAFFGQGTRLTVV.

CDR3 in DNA: TGTGCCAGCAGTTACGGCGTTCTCAGAGTGGGGAATGAGCAGTTCTTC. Translated: CASSYGVLRVGNEQFF. The chain uses TRBV6-5 and TRBJ2-1; D ambiguous. The CDR3 runs to 16 residues. Between the trimmed V and J ends, which lost 2 bases and 7 bases, there was a span of 18 bases. CDR1 is MNHEY and CDR2 is SVGAGI in the germline V gene.

CDR3 sequence reads: CASTRFGSNEKLFF. Here the CDR3 DNA reads TGTGCCAGTACCCGCTTTGGGTCTAATGAAAAACTGTTTTTT. The chain employs TRBV19 and TRBJ1-4; no clear D gene. The CDR3 consists of 14 residues. Germline loops: CDR1 LNHDA, CDR2 SQIVND (reference sequence). Trimming removed 7 bases from V and 3 bases from J, with 12 bases in between.

The V and J genes are TRBV6-1 and TRBJ1-2; 10 bases are shared with TRBD1. Germline V gene sequence: CDR1 MNHNS, CDR2 SASEGT. V was pared by 6 bases and J by 2 bases, with 3 bases of the junction left unmatched. The CDR3 has 14 residues. The CDR3 DNA sequence: TGTGCCAGCAGGGGGGACAGGGGAAACTATGGCTACACCTTC. Its translation: CASRGDRGNYGYTF.

The V and J genes are TRBV6-5 and TRBJ1-4; 7 bases agree with TRBD1. The CDR3 consists of 15 residues. Germline CDR1 MNHEY, CDR2 SVGAGI. The V and J ends lost 4 bases and 7 bases, in that order; junction bases with no gene match: 9. CDR3 coding DNA: TGTGCCAGCAGTTCGCCGGGACAGCACTTTGAAAAACTGTTTTTT. This sequence encodes CASSSPGQHFEKLFF.

The rearrangement joins TRBV5-1 to TRBJ1-3; perhaps TRBD1 as D (6 bases). The V end lost 4 bases, the J end lost 2 bases, and 10 bases lay between the germline ends. The CDR3 totals 14 residues. CDR1 is SGHRS, CDR2 YFSETQ, per germline. CDR3 coding DNA: TGCGCCAGCAGCCTTACAGGGACTGGAAACACCATATATTTT. Translation: CASSLTGTGNTIYF.

V and J are TRBV7-7 and TRBJ2-2, with D perhaps given as TRBD1 or TRBD2 (5 bases each). The CDR3 runs 13 residues. V dropped 5 bases and J dropped 5 bases, with 9 bases sitting between them. Looked up from germline, CDR1 is SSHAT and CDR2 is FNYEAQ (reference sequence). The CDR3 region is CASSPGGTGELFF. The DNA for the CDR3 is TGTGCCAGCAGCCCTGGGGGTACCGGGGAGCTGTTTTTT.

The genes are TRBV7-9 and TRBJ2-4; 8 bases line up with TRBD1. Germline V lookup: CDR1 SEHNR, CDR2 FQNEAQ (reference sequence). The CDR3 covers 15 residues. V trimming: 4 bases; J trimming: 4 bases; junction bases outside the gene matches: 6. CDR3 sequence reads: CASSSEGTGKNIQYF. The CDR3 DNA follows: TGTGCCAGCAGCTCAGAGGGGACAGGAAAAAACATTCAGTACTTC.